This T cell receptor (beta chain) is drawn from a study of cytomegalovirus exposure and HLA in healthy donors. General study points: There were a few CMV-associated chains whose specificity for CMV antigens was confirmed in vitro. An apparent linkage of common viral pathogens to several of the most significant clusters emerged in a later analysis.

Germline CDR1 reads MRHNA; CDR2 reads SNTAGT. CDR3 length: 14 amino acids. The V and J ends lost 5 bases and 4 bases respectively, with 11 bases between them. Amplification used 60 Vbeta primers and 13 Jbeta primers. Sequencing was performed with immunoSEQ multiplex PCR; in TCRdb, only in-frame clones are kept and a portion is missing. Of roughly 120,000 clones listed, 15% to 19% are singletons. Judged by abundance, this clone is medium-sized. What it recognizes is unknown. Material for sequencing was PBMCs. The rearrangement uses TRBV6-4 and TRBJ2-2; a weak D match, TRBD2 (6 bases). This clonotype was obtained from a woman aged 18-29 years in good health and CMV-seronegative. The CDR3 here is CASSPSSATGELFF. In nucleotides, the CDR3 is TGTGCCAGCAGTCCGTCTAGCGCCACCGGGGAGCTGTTTTTT.